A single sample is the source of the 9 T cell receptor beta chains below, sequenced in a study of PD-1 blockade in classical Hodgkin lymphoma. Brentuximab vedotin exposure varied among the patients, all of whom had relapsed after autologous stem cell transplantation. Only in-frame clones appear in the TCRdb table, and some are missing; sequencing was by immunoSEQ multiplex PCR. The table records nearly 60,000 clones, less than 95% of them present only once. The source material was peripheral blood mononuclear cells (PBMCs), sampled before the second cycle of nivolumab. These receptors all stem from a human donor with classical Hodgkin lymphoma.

CDR3 in amino acids: CASTLLTSGEVNEQFF. CDR3 DNA: TGTGCCAGCACCCTCCTGACTAGCGGGGAAGTCAATGAGCAGTTCTTC. The chain is built from TRBV27 and TRBJ2-1; 11 nucleotides align to TRBD2. The CDR3 length is 16 residues. The J segment lost 6 bases and the V segment lost 7 bases, leaving 11 bases of the junction unmatched. Germline CDR1 reads MNHEY; CDR2 reads SMNVEV (reference sequence).

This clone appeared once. DNA of the CDR3: TGTGCCAGCTCACCACCGACAGGGACTGGAAACACCATATATTTT. It translates to CASSPPTGTGNTIYF. J is TRBJ1-3 and V is TRBV18; 7 positions agree with TRBD1. Germline loops: CDR1 KGHSH, CDR2 LQKENI. The CDR3 runs 15 residues. V was clipped by 0 bases and J by 2 bases; unmatched bases: 1.

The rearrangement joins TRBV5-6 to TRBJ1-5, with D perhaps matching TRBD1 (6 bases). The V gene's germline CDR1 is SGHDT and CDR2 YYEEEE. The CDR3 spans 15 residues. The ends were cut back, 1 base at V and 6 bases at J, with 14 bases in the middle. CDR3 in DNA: TGTGCCAGCAGCTTGTCACAGGGCTCGATTCAGCCCCAGCATTTT. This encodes CASSLSQGSIQPQHF. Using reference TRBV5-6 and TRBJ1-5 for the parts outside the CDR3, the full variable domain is DAGVTQSPTHLIKTRGQQVTLRCSPKSGHDTVSWYQQALGQGPQFIFQYYEEEERQRGNFPDRFSGHQFPNYSSELNVNALLLGDSALYLCASSLSQGSIQPQHFGDGTRLSIL.

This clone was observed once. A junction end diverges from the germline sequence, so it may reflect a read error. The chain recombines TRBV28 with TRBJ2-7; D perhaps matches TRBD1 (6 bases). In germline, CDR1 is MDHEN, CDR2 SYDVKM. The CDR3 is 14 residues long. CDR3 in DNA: TGTGCCAGCAGCTTATCAGGGGCTTGGAACGAGCAGTACTTC. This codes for CASSLSGAWNEQYF.

CDR3 DNA sequence: TGTGCCAGTAGTATAGGTTTGGACAGCTTCTTT. Translation: CASSIGLDSFF. V is TRBV19 and J is TRBJ1-1, with a tentative D call TRBD1 (6 bases). V gave up 1 base and J gave up 14 bases, with 11 bases separating them. Germline CDR1 LNHDA, CDR2 SQIVND (reference sequence). The CDR3 spans 11 residues.

The CDR3 spells CATSRGTPTGTGGYTF. CDR3 bases: TGTGCCACCAGCAGAGGTACCCCGACAGGAACCGGTGGCTACACCTTC. The chain couples TRBV15 to TRBJ1-2; perhaps TRBD1 as D (6 bases). The CDR3 sequence is 16 residues long. The V and J ends lost 1 base and 7 bases respectively, with 19 bases between them. Germline V gene sequence: CDR1 LNHNV, CDR2 YYDKDF (reference sequence).

DNA of the CDR3: TGTGCCAGCAGTTACGGCGGAGTTGGCTACACCTTC. Amino acid sequence: CASSYGGVGYTF. The V gene is TRBV6-6, the J gene TRBJ1-2; D ambiguous. The CDR3 sequence is 12 residues long. Between the trimmed V and J ends, which lost 2 bases and 7 bases, there was a span of 8 bases. Germline values: CDR1 MNHNY, CDR2 SVGAGI (reference sequence).

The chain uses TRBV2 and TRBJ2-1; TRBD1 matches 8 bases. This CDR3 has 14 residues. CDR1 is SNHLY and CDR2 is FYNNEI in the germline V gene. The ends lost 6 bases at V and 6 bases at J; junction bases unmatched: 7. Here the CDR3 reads CASSAGQVLNEQFF. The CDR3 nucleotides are TGTGCCAGCAGCGCGGGACAGGTGCTCAATGAGCAGTTCTTC.

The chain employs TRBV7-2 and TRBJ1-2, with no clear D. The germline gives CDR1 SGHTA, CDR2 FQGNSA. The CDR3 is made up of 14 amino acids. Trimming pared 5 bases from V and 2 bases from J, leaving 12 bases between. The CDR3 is CASSPRTENYGYTF. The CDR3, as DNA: TGTGCCAGCAGCCCTAGGACGGAAAACTATGGCTACACCTTC.